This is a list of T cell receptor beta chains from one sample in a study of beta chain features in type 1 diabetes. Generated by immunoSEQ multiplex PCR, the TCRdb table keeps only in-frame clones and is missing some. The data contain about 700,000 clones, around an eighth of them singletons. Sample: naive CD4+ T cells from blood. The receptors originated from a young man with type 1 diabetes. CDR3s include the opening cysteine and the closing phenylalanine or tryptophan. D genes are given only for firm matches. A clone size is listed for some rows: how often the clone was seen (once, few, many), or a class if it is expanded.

TGTGCCAGCAGCCCCCTTGGAGGGGGCCAGGGTGGTGAGCAGTTCTTC | CASSPLGGGQGGEQFF | TRBV28 | . | TRBJ2-1 | .
TGTGCCAGCAGCCCCCAGGACAGGATGACTTTCTTT | CASSPQDRMTFF | TRBV7-9 | . | TRBJ1-1 | TRBD1
TGTGCCTGGACGGCGGGGGGCAGCTCCTACAATGAGCAGTTCTTC | CAWTAGGSSYNEQFF | TRBV30 | . | TRBJ2-1 | TRBD2
TGTGCCAGTAGTCCTCTGGACAGGGGAAACTATGGCTACACCTTC | CASSPLDRGNYGYTF | TRBV19 | few | TRBJ1-2 | TRBD1
TGTGCCAGCAGCCCGGGGACAGGGGGCCCGGAGACCCAGTACTTC | CASSPGTGGPETQYF | TRBV7-9 | once | TRBJ2-5 | TRBD1
TGTGCCAGCGGTAAGGAGGCAGCTAATGAAAAACTGTTTTTT | CASGKEAANEKLFF | TRBV6-5 | few | TRBJ1-4 | .
TGTGCCAGCAGTTTAGAACAGGGGGGAAATGAGCAGTTCTTC | CASSLEQGGNEQFF | TRBV27 | few | TRBJ2-1 | TRBD1
TGTGCCAGCAGGGAAACAGGGACTGGTGGCTACACCTTC | CASRETGTGGYTF | TRBV27 | few | TRBJ1-2 | .
TGTGCCAGCAGCCAAGGTCCCGGGACAGGGAACGAAAAACTGTTTTTT | CASSQGPGTGNEKLFF | TRBV16 | few | TRBJ1-4 | TRBD1
TGCGCCAGCAGCCAGCGAGAGACCCAGTACTTC | CASSQRETQYF | TRBV4-1 | few | TRBJ2-5 | .
TGCGCCAGCAGCTCCCGACAGGATAGCATAGAGACCCAGTACTTC | CASSSRQDSIETQYF | TRBV5-1 | . | TRBJ2-5 | .
TGTGCCAGCAGTGGAGGGACTGATTACAATGAGCAGTTCTTC | CASSGGTDYNEQFF | TRBV6-1 | few | TRBJ2-1 | .
TGTGCCAGCAGAGGGCTGGTGGGCGAGACCCAGTACTTC | CASRGLVGETQYF | TRBV6-5 | . | TRBJ2-5 | .
TGTGCCAGCTCCCGTTTAGTCGGGACAACGAACACCGGGGAGCTGTTTTTT | CASSRLVGTTNTGELFF | TRBV18 | few | TRBJ2-2 | .
TGTGCCAGCAGTGAAATGGGGGAATACTCTGGGGCCAACGTCCTGACTTTC | CASSEMGEYSGANVLTF | TRBV25-1 | few | TRBJ2-6 | .
TGTGCCATCAGTGATACCGGGGGCCTTACCGATCAGCCCCAGCATTTT | CAISDTGGLTDQPQHF | TRBV10-3 | few | TRBJ1-5 | .
TGTGCCAGCAGCTTAACAGGGGAACACACAGATACGCAGTATTTT | CASSLTGEHTDTQYF | TRBV7-9 | . | TRBJ2-3 | TRBD1
TGCGCCAGCAGCTTGGAAGGAGCGGGGGCCAAAAGCCAGTTCTTC | CASSLEGAGAKSQFF | TRBV5-1 | . | TRBJ2-1 | TRBD2
TGTGCCAGCAGCCTCGGACACCTGAACACTGAAGCTTTCTTT | CASSLGHLNTEAFF | TRBV7-2 | . | TRBJ1-1 | .
TGTGCCAGCAGCCCGTCATCGGGGTACGAGCAGTACTTC | CASSPSSGYEQYF | TRBV5-4 | . | TRBJ2-7 | .
TGTGCCAGCTCACGACCGATGGAGACCCAGTACTTC | CASSRPMETQYF | TRBV18 | few | TRBJ2-5 | .
TGTGCCAGCAGTAAATGGGACAGGGGAGATTCACCCCTCCACTTT | CASSKWDRGDSPLHF | TRBV6-1 | . | TRBJ1-6 | TRBD1
TGCGCCAGCAGCTTGGTTGGACTCCTTTCCCATGAGCAGTTCTTC | CASSLVGLLSHEQFF | TRBV5-1 | few | TRBJ2-1 | .
TGTGCCAGCAGCAAGGGACAGGGCTACACCTTC | CASSKGQGYTF | TRBV6-5 | . | TRBJ1-2 | TRBD1
TGTGCCAGCAGCTTGACCTACGAGCAGTACTTC | CASSLTYEQYF | TRBV5-6 | few | TRBJ2-7 | .
TGTGCCAGCAGCTTCCACTCCCCTGGCACAGATACGCAGTATTTT | CASSFHSPGTDTQYF | TRBV7-3 | . | TRBJ2-3 | .
TGCAGTGCCCCGACAGATACGCAGTATTTT | CSAPTDTQYF | TRBV20-1 | . | TRBJ2-3 | .
TGTGCCAGCAGCCATCCATCACCGGGACAGGGGCACACAGATACGCAGTATTTT | CASSHPSPGQGHTDTQYF | TRBV14 | few | TRBJ2-3 | TRBD1
TGTGCCAGCAGTTCCAGACAGGGGCATGGCTACACCTTC | CASSSRQGHGYTF | TRBV6-5 | . | TRBJ1-2 | TRBD1
TGTGCCAGCAGCTCATACAGGGGCAACGAGCAGTACTTC | CASSSYRGNEQYF | TRBV7-2 | . | TRBJ2-7 | TRBD1
TGTGCCAGCAGCCCGGGGCCAGACTCTAACTATGGCTACACCTTC | CASSPGPDSNYGYTF | TRBV14 | . | TRBJ1-2 | .
TGTGCCAGCAGTTACTCTGGGACGTACACAGATACGCAGTATTTT | CASSYSGTYTDTQYF | TRBV6-6 | few | TRBJ2-3 | .
TGTGCCACCAGCAGGGCAGGGGTAGCTGGGGCCAACGTCCTGACTTTC | CATSRAGVAGANVLTF | TRBV15 | . | TRBJ2-6 | .
TGTGCCAGCAGCGGGACATTGAACACTGAAGCTTTCTTT | CASSGTLNTEAFF | TRBV9 | . | TRBJ1-1 | .
TGTGCCAGCAGCGTAGCTGACTTATACACCTTC | CASSVADLYTF | TRBV9 | few | TRBJ1-2 | .
TGTGCCAGCAGCTTAGGGGGAGGACTGGAGGGGGAAAAACTGTTTTTT | CASSLGGGLEGEKLFF | TRBV7-8 | . | TRBJ1-4 | .
TGTGCCTGGGACAGGGAACAACTTGAAGCTTTCTTT | CAWDREQLEAFF | TRBV30 | few | TRBJ1-1 | TRBD1
TGCGCCAGCAGCCAACAGGGGGGAAGTACAGATACGCAGTATTTT | CASSQQGGSTDTQYF | TRBV5-1 | few | TRBJ2-3 | TRBD1
TGCGCCAGCAGTGAGTACTACGAGCAGTACTTC | CASSEYYEQYF | TRBV10-2 | few | TRBJ2-7 | .
TGTGCCAGTAGTATGAGTTGGCAAGCTAACTATGGCTACACCTTC | CASSMSWQANYGYTF | TRBV19 | few | TRBJ1-2 | .
TGTGCCAGCACCCCGGGCAGTGGGAGCTCCGAGCAGTACTTC | CASTPGSGSSEQYF | TRBV27 | few | TRBJ2-7 | .
TGCGCCAGCAGCCAAGAGGGGGGCGGACAGGGCTATTCACCCCTCCACTTT | CASSQEGGGQGYSPLHF | TRBV4-1 | . | TRBJ1-6 | TRBD1
TGTGCCAGCAGTGCAGGGGCCAGGAGCTCCTACGAGCAGTACTTC | CASSAGARSSYEQYF | TRBV6-1 | . | TRBJ2-7 | .
TGCGCCAGCAGCCCAGGATCTGGGGCCAACGTCCTGACTTTC | CASSPGSGANVLTF | TRBV5-1 | once | TRBJ2-6 | .
TGTGCCAGCAGCGTTCGCCCGGCGGGAGACATTCAGTACTTC | CASSVRPAGDIQYF | TRBV9 | . | TRBJ2-4 | TRBD2
TGTGCCAGCAGTTTTCGGGGGGCCGAAGAGACCCAGTACTTC | CASSFRGAEETQYF | TRBV27 | . | TRBJ2-5 | .
TGTGCCTGGAGTGTAGGACGGTGGGACACTGAAGCTTTCTTT | CAWSVGRWDTEAFF | TRBV30 | many | TRBJ1-1 | .
TGTGCCAGCATCCTCCTTGGTGGGCTCTTAGCAGCTTTCTTT | CASILLGGLLAAFF | TRBV7-9 | . | TRBJ1-1 | .
TGTGCCAGCAGTTCGAACAGGGGGTTGATCTCTGGAAACACCATATATTTT | CASSSNRGLISGNTIYF | TRBV28 | . | TRBJ1-3 | TRBD1
TGCGCCAGCAGCTTGGCCAGGGGCGACACTGAAGCTTTCTTT | CASSLARGDTEAFF | TRBV5-1 | . | TRBJ1-1 | .
TGTGCCAGCAGTTACGGGACAGGGAGGGATCAGCCCCAGCATTTT | CASSYGTGRDQPQHF | TRBV6-5 | few | TRBJ1-5 | TRBD1
TGTGCCAGCCACGAAGGGGCCACAGATACGCAGTATTTT | CASHEGATDTQYF | TRBV5-6 | . | TRBJ2-3 | .
TGCGCCAGCAGTCAATTCCCCGGGGGAAGTCTCCCCTACGAGCAGTACTTC | CASSQFPGGSLPYEQYF | TRBV23-1 | few | TRBJ2-7 | .